This T cell receptor (beta chain) was observed in a study of blood T cell repertoires in COVID-19. Study summary: Sources were T cells, B-cell-depleted T cells, or PBMCs; the material itself was cDNA or gDNA.

The assay was immunoSEQ multiplex PCR, and TCRdb's table has in-frame clones only and misses some. The sample holds 97,000 or so clones, roughly 81% seen once. The length of the CDR3 is 14 residues. Germline CDR1 and CDR2: SGHVS and FQNEAQ. V shed 5 bases and J shed 4 bases, with 14 bases lying between them. This sequence was found in a man aged 35-49 years with active or convalescent COVID-19. This sequence joins TRBV7-8 and TRBJ1-2; a weak D match, TRBD1 (6 bases). Sequenced material: peripheral blood. CDR3 in amino acids: CASSVQGLLYGYTF. CDR3 sequence (DNA): TGTGCCAGCAGCGTACAGGGTCTCCTCTATGGCTACACCTTC.